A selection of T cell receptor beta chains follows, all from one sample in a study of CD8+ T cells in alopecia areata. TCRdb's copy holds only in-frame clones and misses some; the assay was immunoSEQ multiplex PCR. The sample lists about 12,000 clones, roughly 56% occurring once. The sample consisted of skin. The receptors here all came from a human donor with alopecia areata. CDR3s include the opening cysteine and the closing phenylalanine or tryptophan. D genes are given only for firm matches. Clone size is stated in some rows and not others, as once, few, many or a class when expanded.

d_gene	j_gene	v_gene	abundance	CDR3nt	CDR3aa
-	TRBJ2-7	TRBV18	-	TGTGCCAGCTCACCAGGGGATAGGTTCTACGAGCAGTACTTC	CASSPGDRFYEQYF
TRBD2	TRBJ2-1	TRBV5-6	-	TGTGCCAGCAGCTTGGTAGTTAGCGGGGGACACAATGAGCAGTTCTTC	CASSLVVSGGHNEQFF
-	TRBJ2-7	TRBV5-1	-	TGCGCCAGCAGCTTGGACAGGTACGAGCAGTACTTC	CASSLDRYEQYF
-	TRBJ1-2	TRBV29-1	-	TGCAGCGTTGAAGAGGGGTATGGCTACACCTTC	CSVEEGYGYTF
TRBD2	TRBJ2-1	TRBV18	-	TGTGCCAGCTCACCCCGGACTAGATCCGATGAGCAGTTCTTC	CASSPRTRSDEQFF
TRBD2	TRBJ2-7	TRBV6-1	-	TGTGCCAGCAGTGATCGGGTGCGGGGGGTGTACGAGCAGTACTTC	CASSDRVRGVYEQYF
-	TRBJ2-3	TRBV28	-	TGTGCCAGCAGCCCCGGGACGAACACAGATACGCAGTATTTT	CASSPGTNTDTQYF
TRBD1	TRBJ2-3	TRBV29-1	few	TGCAGCGGTTGGGGACAGGGGACAGATACGCAGTATTTT	CSGWGQGTDTQYF
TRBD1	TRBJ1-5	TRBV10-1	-	TGCGCCAGCAGTACCGGGACAGGGCATAACAATCAGCCCCAGCATTTT	CASSTGTGHNNQPQHF
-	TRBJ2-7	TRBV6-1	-	TGTGCCAGCAGTTATAACAGGGCCTCCTACGAGCAGTACTTC	CASSYNRASYEQYF
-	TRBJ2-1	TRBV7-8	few	TGTGCCAGTCGGGAGAACAATGAGCAGTTCTTC	CASRENNEQFF
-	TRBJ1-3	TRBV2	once	TGTGCCAGCAGTGAAACGCGGCAGTTCTCTGGAAACACCATATATTTT	CASSETRQFSGNTIYF
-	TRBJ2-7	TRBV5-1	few	TGCGCCAGCAGCTTGGCCCAGGAGTACGAGCAGTACTTC	CASSLAQEYEQYF